One and the same sample provided the 21 T cell receptor beta chains below, sequenced in a study of CD8 T cells in Susac syndrome. With random hexamers, about 0.5 to 1 ug RNA was reverse transcribed. From the immunoSEQ multiplex PCR reads, TCRdb called clonotypes with MiXCR, one entry per CDR3 protein. The repertoire includes under 90,000 distinct CDR3 sequences, roughly 91% of them detected once, and 0.4% to 0.55% sits in the top ten. What was sequenced was CD4+ T cells from PBMCs. The receptors were gathered from a human donor with Susac syndrome.

The chain combines TRBV2 with TRBJ2-6; 10 positions match TRBD2. The J segment lost 0 bases and the V segment lost 2 bases, leaving 4 bases of the junction unmatched. From germline, CDR1 is SNHLY and CDR2 FYNNEI. The CDR3 has 18 residues. Here the CDR3 DNA reads TGTGCCAGCAGTGAACGGACTAGCGGTTACTCTGGGGCCAACGTCCTGACTTTC. Its protein product is CASSERTSGYSGANVLTF.

The gene calls are TRBV4-2 and TRBJ2-7; 8 nucleotides match TRBD2. Germline loops: CDR1 LGHNA, CDR2 YNFKEQ. V shed 0 bases and J 2 bases; nucleotides not matched to a gene: 6. The CDR3 spans 16 residues. In DNA form, the CDR3 reads TGTGCCAGCAGCCAAGATTCTAGCGGGCCCCCCTACGAGCAGTACTTC. It yields the protein CASSQDSSGPPYEQYF.

V gene TRBV2 combines with J gene TRBJ2-2; TRBD1 matches at 8 bases. J was trimmed by 2 bases and V by 11 bases; bases with no gene match: 10. The CDR3 consists of 15 residues. Germline values: CDR1 SNHLY, CDR2 FYNNEI. The CDR3: CAGNRDRFNTGELFF. The CDR3 DNA follows: TGTGCCGGGAACCGGGACAGGTTTAACACCGGGGAGCTGTTTTTT.

J is TRBJ1-1 and V is TRBV3-1; the D is unclear. This CDR3 comprises 12 residues. Trimming removed 6 bases at V and 5 bases at J, with 10 bases between. Germline CDR1 is LGHDT and CDR2 is YNNKEL (reference sequence). DNA for the CDR3: TGTGCCAGCAGTCAAAGCAGTACTGAAGCTTTCTTT. Translated, it gives CASSQSSTEAFF.

The chain employs TRBV6-5 and TRBJ1-6; 7 bases are shared with TRBD1. The V gene's germline CDR1 is MNHEY and CDR2 SVGAGI. J was trimmed by 9 bases and V by 4 bases; bases with no gene match: 6. CDR3 length: 14 residues. CDR3 residues: CASSLVQGFSPLHF. CDR3 nucleotide sequence: TGTGCCAGCAGTTTGGTACAGGGGTTTTCACCCCTCCACTTT.

This chain links TRBV20-1 with TRBJ2-5, with 8 bases lining up with TRBD2. Germline V gene data show CDR1 as DFQATT and CDR2 as SNEGSKA (reference sequence). This CDR3 has 17 residues. The J segment lost 5 bases and the V segment lost 1 base, leaving 15 bases of the junction unmatched. CDR3 DNA: TGCAGTGCTAGAGTTGGGAGCGGGGGCCAAGTACGGGAGACCCAGTACTTC. Translating it yields CSARVGSGGQVRETQYF.

The chain recombines TRBV19 with TRBJ1-4, with 8 nucleotides matching TRBD1. The CDR3 sequence is 16 residues long. Germline lookup yields CDR1 LNHDA and CDR2 SQIVND (reference sequence). J was trimmed by 3 bases and V by 5 bases; bases with no gene match: 8. The CDR3 region is CASSRVLQGANEKLFF. CDR3 nucleotides: TGTGCCAGTAGTCGGGTCCTACAGGGGGCTAATGAAAAACTGTTTTTT. The variable domain in full, with the rest retrieved from reference TRBV19 and TRBJ1-4, is DGGITQSPKYLFRKEGQNVTLSCEQNLNHDAMYWYRQDPGQGLRLIYYSQIVNDFQKGDIAEGYSVSREKKESFPLTVTSAQKNPTAFYLCASSRVLQGANEKLFFGSGTQLSVL.

This clonotype was recorded once. The chain uses TRBV20-1 and TRBJ1-2; 8 nucleotides line up with TRBD1. V trimming: 4 bases; J trimming: 8 bases; junction bases outside the gene matches: 9. Per the germline V gene, CDR1 is DFQATT and CDR2 is SNEGSKA (reference sequence). The CDR3 is made up of 13 amino acids. CDR3 sequence: CSATTGASLGYTF. The CDR3 nucleotides are TGCAGTGCTACGACAGGGGCATCTTTGGGCTACACCTTC.

The V and J genes are TRBV4-2 and TRBJ2-1; 8 bases agree with TRBD1. This CDR3 is built from 13 residues. The germline V gene encodes CDR1 LGHNA and CDR2 YNFKEQ. The V gene end was trimmed by 4 bases and the J gene end by 10 bases; junction bases not matched to a gene: 6. CDR3 in amino acids: CASSPRQGKEQFF. The CDR3 coding sequence is TGTGCCAGCAGCCCAAGACAGGGGAAAGAGCAGTTCTTC.

This chain joins TRBV9 and TRBJ2-1; D possibly corresponds to TRBD1 (6 bases). This CDR3 spans 15 amino acids. Trimming pared 0 bases from V and 6 bases from J, leaving 13 bases between. Germline V gene lookup returns CDR1 SGDLS and CDR2 YYNGEE. CDR3 in DNA: TGTGCCAGCAGCGTAGCAGGGGTCCCCCCCAATGAGCAGTTCTTC. This gives the protein CASSVAGVPPNEQFF.

V is TRBV14 and J is TRBJ1-5; possibly TRBD1 for D (6 bases). The V gene lost 6 bases and the J gene lost 7 bases, with 22 bases spanning the gap. There are 16 residues in the CDR3. From germline, CDR1 is SGHDN and CDR2 FVKESK. CDR3 nucleotides: TGTGCCAGCAGTCAGAAGAAACACAGGGAGGAACAGCCCCAGCATTTT. Amino acids: CASSQKKHREEQPQHF. Together with reference TRBV14 and TRBJ1-5, the CDR3 gives the full variable domain: EAGVTQFPSHSVIEKGQTVTLRCDPISGHDNLYWYRRVMGKEIKFLLHFVKESKQDESGMPNNRFLAERTGGTYSTLKVQPAELEDSGVYFCASSQKKHREEQPQHFGDGTRLSIL.

The chain employs TRBV7-2 and TRBJ2-1; D not certain. The V gene lost 5 bases and the J gene lost 8 bases, with 13 bases spanning the gap. This CDR3 comprises 13 residues. Germline loops: CDR1 SGHTA, CDR2 FQGNSA. In nucleotides, the CDR3 is TGTGCCAGCAGCCCAGAAATCCAGGATGAGCAGTTCTTC. It is translated as CASSPEIQDEQFF. Combining the CDR3 with reference TRBV7-2 and TRBJ2-1 gives the whole variable domain GAGVSQSPSNKVTEKGKDVELRCDPISGHTALYWYRQSLGQGLEFLIYFQGNSAPDKSGLPSDRFSAERTGGSVSTLTIQRTQQEDSAVYLCASSPEIQDEQFFGPGTRLTVL.

The CDR3 nucleotides are TGTGCCAGCAGCCAGAGGGACTGGAATTCCTACGAGCAGTACTTC. Its protein product is CASSQRDWNSYEQYF. The gene calls are TRBV3-1 and TRBJ2-7; possibly TRBD2 for D (6 bases). CDR3 length equals 15 residues. The germline V gene encodes CDR1 LGHDT and CDR2 YNNKEL (reference sequence). The V end was cut by 3 bases, the J end by 1 base, with 13 bases between.

This clonotype was counted a single time. J is TRBJ2-1 and V is TRBV19, with 7 bases fitting TRBD1. CDR1 and CDR2 (germline): LNHDA, SQIVND (reference sequence). This CDR3 region has 13 residues. CDR3 in DNA: TGTGCTCCTACGGGACAGATGAACAATGAGCAGTTCTTC. This encodes CAPTGQMNNEQFF.

The V gene is TRBV5-5, the J gene TRBJ2-7; 11 positions agree with TRBD1. Per the germline V gene, CDR1 is SGHKS and CDR2 is YYEKEE (reference sequence). V was pared by 2 bases and J by 3 bases, with 4 bases of the junction left unmatched. This CDR3 has 15 amino acids. CDR3 protein: CASSFVGTGGYEQYF. CDR3 DNA: TGTGCCAGCAGCTTTGTAGGGACAGGGGGCTACGAGCAGTACTTC.

The chain links TRBV5-1 to TRBJ2-5; maybe TRBD1 (6 bases). Trimming cost V 4 bases and J 5 bases, with 15 bases left between them. The CDR3 has 14 residues. The V gene's germline CDR1 is SGHRS and CDR2 YFSETQ. CDR3 in amino acids: CASSGGQTWETQYF. CDR3 DNA: TGCGCCAGCAGCGGCGGACAGACCTGGGAGACCCAGTACTTC. Looking up the rest from reference TRBV5-1 and TRBJ2-5 gives the full variable domain: KAGVTQTPRYLIKTRGQQVTLSCSPISGHRSVSWYQQTPGQGLQFLFEYFSETQRNKGNFPGRFSGRQFSNSRSEMNVSTLELGDSALYLCASSGGQTWETQYFGPGTRLLVL.

The rearrangement joins TRBV20-1 to TRBJ2-1; 10 bases line up with TRBD2. The CDR3 is made up of 14 amino acids. Unmatched junction bases numbered 10, after V lost 6 bases and J lost 8 bases. CDR1 and CDR2 (germline): DFQATT, SNEGSKA (reference sequence). In DNA, the CDR3 is TGCAGTGCCGCCGGGGCTAGCGGGAGCTATGAGCAGTTCTTC. Translation gives CSAAGASGSYEQFF.

V is TRBV9 and J is TRBJ2-2; D remains unclear. This CDR3 region has 13 residues. Per the germline V gene, CDR1 is SGDLS and CDR2 is YYNGEE. Between the trimmed V and J ends, which lost 4 bases and 3 bases, there was a span of 7 bases. The chain's CDR3 is CASSPSYTGELFF. The CDR3 DNA is TGTGCCAGCAGCCCGAGCTACACCGGGGAGCTGTTTTTT. Full variable domain (outside the CDR3, taken from reference TRBV9 and TRBJ2-2): DSGVTQTPKHLITATGQRVTLRCSPRSGDLSVYWYQQSLDQGLQFLIQYYNGEERAKGNILERFSAQQFPDLHSELNLSSLELGDSALYFCASSPSYTGELFFGEGSRLTVL.

The gene calls are TRBV18 and TRBJ1-3; D ambiguous. The CDR3 consists of 16 residues. CDR1 and CDR2 (germline): KGHSH, LQKENI. V was trimmed by 3 bases and J by 0 bases, leaving 12 bases between them. The CDR3 spells CASSPAVPLSGNTIYF. The DNA of the CDR3 is TGTGCCAGCTCACCGGCGGTGCCTCTCTCTGGAAACACCATATATTTT. The full variable domain, its missing parts supplied by reference TRBV18 and TRBJ1-3, is NAGVMQNPRHLVRRRGQEARLRCSPMKGHSHVYWYRQLPEEGLKFMVYLQKENIIDESGMPKERFSAEFPKEGPSILRIQQVVRGDSAAYFCASSPAVPLSGNTIYFGEGSWLTVV.

The chain carries TRBV19 and TRBJ1-5, with D hard to call. The CDR3 has 16 residues. V dropped 5 bases and J dropped 3 bases, with 17 bases sitting between them. CDR1 and CDR2 from the germline V gene are LNHDA and SQIVND (reference sequence). CDR3: CASSSPDGLSNQPQHF. The CDR3 bases are TGTGCCAGTAGTTCGCCGGACGGCCTGTCCAATCAGCCCCAGCATTTT.

The genes are TRBV27 and TRBJ2-6, with 8 bases fitting TRBD1. Germline values: CDR1 MNHEY, CDR2 SMNVEV (reference sequence). This CDR3 has 17 residues. V shed 2 bases and J 0 bases; nucleotides not matched to a gene: 3. This chain's CDR3 is CASSLRQGSSGANVLTF. The CDR3 bases are TGTGCCAGCAGTTTAAGACAGGGGAGCTCTGGGGCCAACGTCCTGACTTTC. Full variable domain (outside the CDR3, taken from reference TRBV27 and TRBJ2-6): EAQVTQNPRYLITVTGKKLTVTCSQNMNHEYMSWYRQDPGLGLRQIYYSMNVEVTDKGDVPEGYKVSRKEKRNFPLILESPSPNQTSLYFCASSLRQGSSGANVLTFGAGSRLTVL.